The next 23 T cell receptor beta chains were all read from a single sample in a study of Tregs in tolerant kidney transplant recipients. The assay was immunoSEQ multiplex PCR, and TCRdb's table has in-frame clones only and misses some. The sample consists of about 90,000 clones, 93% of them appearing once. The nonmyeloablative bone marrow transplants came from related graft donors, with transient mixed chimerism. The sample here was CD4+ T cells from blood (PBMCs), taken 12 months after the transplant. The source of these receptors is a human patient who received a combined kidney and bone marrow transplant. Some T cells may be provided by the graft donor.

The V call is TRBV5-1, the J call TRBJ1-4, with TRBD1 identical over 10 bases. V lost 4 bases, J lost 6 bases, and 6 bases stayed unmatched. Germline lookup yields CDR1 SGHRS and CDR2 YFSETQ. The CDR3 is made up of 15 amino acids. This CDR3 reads CASSADRGLYEKLFF. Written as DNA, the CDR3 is TGCGCCAGCAGCGCCGACAGGGGGCTTTATGAAAAACTGTTTTTT.

CDR3 nucleotides: TGTGCCAGCAGCACTAGCGCCACCGGGGAGCTGTTTTTT. This encodes CASSTSATGELFF. The rearrangement joins TRBV6-4 to TRBJ2-2; 7 bases agree with TRBD2. CDR3 size: 13 residues. The V and J ends lost 6 bases and 4 bases, in that order; junction bases with no gene match: 2. Germline CDR1 reads MRHNA; CDR2 reads SNTAGT.

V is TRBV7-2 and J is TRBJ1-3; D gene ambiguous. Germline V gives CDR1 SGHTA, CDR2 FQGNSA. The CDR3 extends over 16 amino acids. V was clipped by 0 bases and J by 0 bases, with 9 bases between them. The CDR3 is CASSLAVLSSGNTIYF. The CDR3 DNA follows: TGTGCCAGCAGCTTAGCTGTGCTTAGCTCTGGAAACACCATATATTTT.

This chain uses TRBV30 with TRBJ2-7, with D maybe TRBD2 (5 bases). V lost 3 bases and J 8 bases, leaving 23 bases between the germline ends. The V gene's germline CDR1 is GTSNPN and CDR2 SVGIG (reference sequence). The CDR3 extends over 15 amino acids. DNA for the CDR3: TGTGCCTGGAGATACAGCGGCGAGAGGAGAAGCAAGCAGTACTTC. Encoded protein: CAWRYSGERRSKQYF.

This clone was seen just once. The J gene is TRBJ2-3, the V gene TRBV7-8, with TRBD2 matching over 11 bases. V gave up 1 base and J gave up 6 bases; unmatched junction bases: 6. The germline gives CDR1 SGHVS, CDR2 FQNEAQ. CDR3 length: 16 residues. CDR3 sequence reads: CASSLVLAGGLDTQYF. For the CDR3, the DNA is TGTGCCAGCAGCTTAGTTCTAGCGGGAGGTCTGGATACGCAGTATTTT.

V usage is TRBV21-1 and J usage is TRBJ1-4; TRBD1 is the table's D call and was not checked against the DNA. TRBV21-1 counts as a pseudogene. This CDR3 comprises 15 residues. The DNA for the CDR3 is TGTGCCAGCAGCAAAGTGGGGACAGGGGGGGGAAAACTGTTTTTT. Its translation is CASSKVGTGGGKLFF.

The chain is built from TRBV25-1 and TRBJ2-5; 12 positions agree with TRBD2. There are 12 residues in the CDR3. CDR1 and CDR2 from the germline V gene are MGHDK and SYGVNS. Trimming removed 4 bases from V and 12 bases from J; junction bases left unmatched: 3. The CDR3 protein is CASSVTSGRKYF. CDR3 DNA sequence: TGTGCCAGCAGTGTGACTAGCGGGAGAAAGTACTTC.

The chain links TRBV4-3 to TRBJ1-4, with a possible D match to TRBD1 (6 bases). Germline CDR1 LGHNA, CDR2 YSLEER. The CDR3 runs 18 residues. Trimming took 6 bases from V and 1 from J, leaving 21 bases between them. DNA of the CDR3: TGCGCCAGCAGTCGTGACAGGACCCTCGGGGTAACTAATGAAAAACTGTTTTTT. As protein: CASSRDRTLGVTNEKLFF.

The CDR3 spells CASGPGHRLSYSNQPQHF. DNA for the CDR3: TGTGCCAGCGGACCGGGACACCGCTTATCTTATAGCAATCAGCCCCAGCATTTT. The rearrangement links TRBV21-1 to TRBJ1-5; TRBD1, the D gene given by the table, was not confirmed from the DNA. TRBV21-1 is marked as a pseudogene. CDR3 size: 18 residues.

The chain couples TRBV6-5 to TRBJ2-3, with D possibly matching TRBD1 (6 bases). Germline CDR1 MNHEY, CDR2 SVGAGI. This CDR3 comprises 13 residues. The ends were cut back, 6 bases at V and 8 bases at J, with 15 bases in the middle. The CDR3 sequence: CASRILGAVTQYF. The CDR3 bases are TGTGCCAGCAGAATACTGGGGGCGGTTACGCAGTATTTT.

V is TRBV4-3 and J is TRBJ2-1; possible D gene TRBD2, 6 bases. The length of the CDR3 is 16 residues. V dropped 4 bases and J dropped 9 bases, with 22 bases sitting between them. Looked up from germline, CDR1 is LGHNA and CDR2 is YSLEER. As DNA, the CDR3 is TGCGCCAGCAGCCGAAATCTTGCGGGGAGTGTCTTTGAGCAGTTCTTC. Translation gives CASSRNLAGSVFEQFF.

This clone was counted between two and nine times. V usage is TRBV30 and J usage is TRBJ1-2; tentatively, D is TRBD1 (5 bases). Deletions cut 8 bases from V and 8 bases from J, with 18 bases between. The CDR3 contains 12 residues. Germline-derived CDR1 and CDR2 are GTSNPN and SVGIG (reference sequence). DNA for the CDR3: TGTGCCCAGAAGGGCAGGGTCTGGGGCTACACCTTC. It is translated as CAQKGRVWGYTF. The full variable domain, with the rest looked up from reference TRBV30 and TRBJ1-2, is SQTIHQWPATLVQPVGSPLSLECTVEGTSNPNLYWYRQAAGRGLQLLFYSVGIGQISSEVPQNLSASRPQDRQFILSSKKLLLSDSGFYLCAQKGRVWGYTFGSGTRLTVV.

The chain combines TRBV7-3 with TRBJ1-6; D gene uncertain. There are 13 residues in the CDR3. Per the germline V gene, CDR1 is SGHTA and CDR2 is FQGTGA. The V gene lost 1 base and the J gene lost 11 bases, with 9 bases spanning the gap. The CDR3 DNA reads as TGTGCCAGCAGCTTAAAGTGGAGGACACCCCTCCACTTT. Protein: CASSLKWRTPLHF.

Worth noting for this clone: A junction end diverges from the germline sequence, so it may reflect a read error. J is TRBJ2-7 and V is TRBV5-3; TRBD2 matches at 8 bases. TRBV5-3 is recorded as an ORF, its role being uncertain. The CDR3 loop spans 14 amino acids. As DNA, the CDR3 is TGTGCCAGCAGCTTGCCGGGAGGGTCTATGGAGCAGTACTTC. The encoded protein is CASSLPGGSMEQYF.

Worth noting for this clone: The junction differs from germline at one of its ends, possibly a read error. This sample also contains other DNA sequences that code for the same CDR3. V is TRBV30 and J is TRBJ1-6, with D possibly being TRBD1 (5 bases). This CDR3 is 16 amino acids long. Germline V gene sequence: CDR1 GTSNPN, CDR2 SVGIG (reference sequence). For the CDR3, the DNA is TGTGCCTGGAGTGTACCGACAGTGGGATATAATTCCCCCCTCCACTTT. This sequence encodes CAWSVPTVGYNSPLHF. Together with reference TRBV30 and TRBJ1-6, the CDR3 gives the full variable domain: SQTIHQWPATLVQPVGSPLSLECTVEGTSNPNLYWYRQAAGRGLQLLFYSVGIGQISSEVPQNLSASRPQDRQFILSSKKLLLSDSGFYLCAWSVPTVGYNSPLHFGNGTRLTVT.

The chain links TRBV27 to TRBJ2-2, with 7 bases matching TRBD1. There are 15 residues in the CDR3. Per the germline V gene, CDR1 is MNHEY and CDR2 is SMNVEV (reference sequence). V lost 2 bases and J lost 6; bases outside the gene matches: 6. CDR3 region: CASSLLGTEPGELFF. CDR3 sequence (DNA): TGTGCCAGCAGTTTACTCGGGACAGAGCCCGGGGAGCTGTTTTTT.

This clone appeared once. The CDR3, as DNA: TGTGCCAGCAGAGCCCTTCCCTACACAGATACGCAGTATTTT. It codes for CASRALPYTDTQYF. The V gene is TRBV5-5, the J gene TRBJ2-3; D remains unclear. Germline V gene data show CDR1 as SGHKS and CDR2 as YYEKEE (reference sequence). The CDR3 runs to 14 residues. Trimming pared 5 bases from V and 2 bases from J, leaving 12 bases between.

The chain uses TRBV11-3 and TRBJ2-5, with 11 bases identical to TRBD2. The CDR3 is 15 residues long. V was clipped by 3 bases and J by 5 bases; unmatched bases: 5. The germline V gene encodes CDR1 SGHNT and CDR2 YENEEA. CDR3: CASSFVSGRVETQYF. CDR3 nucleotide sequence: TGTGCCAGCAGCTTCGTTAGCGGGAGGGTGGAGACCCAGTACTTC.

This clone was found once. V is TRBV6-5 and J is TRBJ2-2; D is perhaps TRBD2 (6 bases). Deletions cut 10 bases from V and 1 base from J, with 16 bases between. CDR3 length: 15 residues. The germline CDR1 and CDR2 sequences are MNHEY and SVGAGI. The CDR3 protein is CATLIGGLNTGELFF. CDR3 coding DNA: TGTGCCACCCTAATCGGGGGATTGAACACCGGGGAGCTGTTTTTT.

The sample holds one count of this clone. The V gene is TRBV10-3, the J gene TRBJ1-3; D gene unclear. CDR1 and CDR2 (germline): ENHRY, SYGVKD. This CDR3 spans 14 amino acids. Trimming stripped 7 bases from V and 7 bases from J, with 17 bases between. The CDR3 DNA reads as TGTGCCATCACCGATGGGTTGCAGGCGAACACCATATATTTT. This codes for CAITDGLQANTIYF.

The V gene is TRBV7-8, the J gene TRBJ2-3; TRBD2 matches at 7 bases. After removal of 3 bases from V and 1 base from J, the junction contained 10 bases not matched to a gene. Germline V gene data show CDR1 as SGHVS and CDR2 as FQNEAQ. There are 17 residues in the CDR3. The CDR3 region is CASSFKRDYPGTDTQYF. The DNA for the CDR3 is TGTGCCAGCAGCTTCAAAAGGGACTACCCGGGCACAGATACGCAGTATTTT.

This CDR3 is CASSQFPPQGSSEQYF. The CDR3 region has the DNA TGCGCCAGCAGCCAATTCCCACCCCAGGGTTCAAGCGAGCAGTACTTC. The rearrangement links TRBV4-1 to TRBJ2-5, with a possible D match to TRBD1 (5 bases). Near its end, the DNA agrees better with TRBJ2-7, so the J call may be wrong. CDR1 and CDR2 (germline): MGHRA, YSYEKL. The CDR3 extends over 16 amino acids.

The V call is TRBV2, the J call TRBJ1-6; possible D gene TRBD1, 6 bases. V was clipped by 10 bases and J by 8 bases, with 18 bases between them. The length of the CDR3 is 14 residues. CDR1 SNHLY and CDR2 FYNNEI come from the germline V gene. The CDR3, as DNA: TGTGCCACAATGGGGGCCCCCACATATTCACCCCTCCACTTT. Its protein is CATMGAPTYSPLHF. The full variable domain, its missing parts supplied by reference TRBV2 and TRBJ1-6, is EPEVTQTPSHQVTQMGQEVILRCVPISNHLYFYWYRQILGQKVEFLVSFYNNEISEKSEIFDDQFSVERPDGSNFTLKIRSTKLEDSAMYFCATMGAPTYSPLHFGNGTRLTVT.